This TCR beta chain was recovered during a study of T cell responses to AZD1222 COVID-19 vaccine. The assay was immunoSEQ multiplex PCR, and TCRdb's table has in-frame clones only and misses some. The table has more than 95,000 clones, around 89% seen once. This clone turned up a few times. Its specificity is unknown. The study, taken as a whole, reports: Dominant at 160-218 and 743-854, vaccine-associated CD4 TCRs also spanned spike. Donor demographics were predominantly white British with a female majority; clonal diversity may be underestimated. Nearly half of spike-specific TCRs reportedly target variant regions that are unmutated in the B.1.351 and B.1.1.7 variants. Repertoire sampling occurred only after the peak T cell response.

The V end lost 7 bases, the J end lost 8 bases, and 9 bases lay between the germline ends. Germline V gene data show CDR1 as LGHNT and CDR2 as FRNRAP. This CDR3 contains 11 residues. The source material was peripheral blood, sampled on day 0 of AZD1222 vaccination. This TCR was sampled from an adult in good health. The chain uses TRBV12-5 and TRBJ1-3; D gene uncertain. CDR3 sequence: CASAALDTIYF. CDR3 sequence (DNA): TGTGCTAGTGCCGCACTTGACACCATATATTTT.